Below, 25 T cell receptor beta chains from the same sample are listed, as sequenced in a study of a mutant IDH1 vaccine in newly diagnosed glioma. Sample time point: week 23, last vaccination. What each vaccine dose contained was 300 ug of mutant IDH1 20-mer peptide, accompanied by topical imiquimod. These receptors lack a known antigen. Only in-frame clones appear in the TCRdb table, and some are missing; sequencing was by immunoSEQ multiplex PCR. The sample includes some 29,000 clones, about four fifths of them seen just once. The sequencing used PBMCs, collected from a glioma patient whose treatment included an IDH1 peptide vaccine. Every receptor here comes from a woman aged 30 to 39 with glioma.

A note on this clone: One junction end does not reproduce the germline sequence, and a read error may be involved. The genes are TRBV7-7 and TRBJ1-1; D is perhaps TRBD1 (5 bases). Looked up from germline, CDR1 is SSHAT and CDR2 is FNYEAQ (reference sequence). The CDR3 is 13 residues long. CDR3 residues: CASSLQENTEAFF. CDR3 DNA: TGTGCTAGCAGCTTACAGGAGAACACTGAAGCTTTCTTT.

J is TRBJ1-3 and V is TRBV4-1; D uncertain. CDR3 length equals 17 residues. The germline CDR1 and CDR2 sequences are MGHRA and YSYEKL. Trimming pared 5 bases from V and 0 bases from J, leaving 17 bases between. This CDR3 reads CASSGPWAGPSGNTIYF. The CDR3 nucleotides read TGCGCCAGCAGCGGGCCGTGGGCCGGGCCCTCTGGAAACACCATATATTTT.

The chain couples TRBV4-1 to TRBJ2-1, with D hard to call. V was clipped by 4 bases and J by 5 bases, with 15 bases between them. Germline CDR1 and CDR2: MGHRA and YSYEKL. The CDR3 totals 15 residues. DNA of the CDR3: TGCGCCAGCAGCCGAACGGGCCCTACGAACAATGAGCAGTTCTTC. Translated, it gives CASSRTGPTNNEQFF.

In this sample, this clone turned up once. The chain joins TRBV5-1 to TRBJ2-3, with D possibly being TRBD2 (5 bases). This CDR3 spans 15 amino acids. The V end lost 3 bases, the J end lost 0 bases, and 11 bases lay between the germline ends. Germline V CDR1 and CDR2: SGHRS, YFSETQ. CDR3 DNA: TGCGCCAGCAGCTCGGTCGGGGTTAGCACAGATACGCAGTATTTT. Amino acid sequence: CASSSVGVSTDTQYF.

The V call is TRBV9, the J call TRBJ1-1; a weak D match, TRBD1 (5 bases). This CDR3 is 15 amino acids long. Trimming cost V 5 bases and J 5 bases, with 19 bases left between them. Germline V gives CDR1 SGDLS, CDR2 YYNGEE. The CDR3 loop reads CASSHSLGQGTEAFF. As DNA, the CDR3 is TGTGCCAGCAGTCATAGCTTGGGGCAGGGTACTGAAGCTTTCTTT.

This clone was observed once. The chain is built from TRBV6-5 and TRBJ2-2; possible D gene TRBD2, 5 bases. The V gene's germline CDR1 is MNHEY and CDR2 SVGAGI. V lost 2 bases and J 7 bases, leaving 11 bases between the germline ends. There are 14 residues in the CDR3. CDR3 sequence: CASSYPRGNGELFF. The CDR3 bases are TGTGCCAGCAGTTACCCTAGAGGGAACGGGGAGCTGTTTTTT.

The chain couples TRBV4-3 to TRBJ1-5, with D possibly TRBD1 on 6 matching bases. The germline V and J ends were trimmed by 1 base and 5 bases, with 18 bases remaining between them. Germline CDR1 is LGHNA and CDR2 is YSLEER. The CDR3 runs to 17 residues. The CDR3 region has the DNA TGCGCCAGCAGCCAAGGCCCCTCAGGGGCCGGGGATCAGCCCCAGCATTTT. This gives the protein CASSQGPSGAGDQPQHF.

The table lists this clone with a count of one. The V gene is TRBV7-8, the J gene TRBJ2-6, with D possibly matching TRBD1 (5 bases). This CDR3 has 11 amino acids. In germline, CDR1 is SGHVS, CDR2 FQNEAQ. Trimming took off 4 bases at V and 11 bases at J, with 6 bases between the two ends. CDR3 DNA: TGTGCCAGCAGCTCCAGGGACGTCCTGACTTTC. Its protein product is CASSSRDVLTF. The full variable domain, in which reference TRBV7-8 and TRBJ2-6 provide the parts outside the CDR3, is GAGVSQSPRYKVAKRGQDVALRCDPISGHVSLFWYQQALGQGPEFLTYFQNEAQLDKSGLPSDRFFAERPEGSVSTLKIQRTQQEDSAVYLCASSSRDVLTFGAGSRLTVL.

CDR3 coding DNA: TGTGCCAGCAGTTACTCGTACAGGGGGGCCTACGAGCAGTACTTC. As protein: CASSYSYRGAYEQYF. The chain links TRBV6-5 to TRBJ2-7; 8 bases line up with TRBD1. The V segment lost 0 bases and the J segment 2 bases; nucleotides outside the gene matches: 3. Germline CDR1 and CDR2: MNHEY and SVGAGI. The CDR3 spans 15 residues.

CDR3 residues: CASSWRGIPYEQYF. The CDR3 coding sequence is TGTGCCAGCTCTTGGCGGGGAATCCCTTACGAGCAGTACTTC. The chain links TRBV19 to TRBJ2-7; possibly TRBD2 for D (6 bases). Germline CDR1 LNHDA, CDR2 SQIVND (reference sequence). The CDR3 runs 14 residues. The germline V and J ends were trimmed by 9 bases and 4 bases, with 19 bases remaining between them.

J is TRBJ2-1 and V is TRBV19, with D perhaps TRBD2 (7 bases). The CDR3 consists of 13 residues. Trimming took off 8 bases at V and 7 bases at J, with 15 bases between the two ends. Germline CDR1 is LNHDA and CDR2 is SQIVND (reference sequence). The CDR3 is CASAAGALNEQFF. CDR3 coding DNA: TGTGCCAGTGCGGCGGGGGCATTAAATGAGCAGTTCTTC.

This sequence joins TRBV5-4 and TRBJ2-1; D is unclear. V lost 4 bases, J lost 5 bases, and 13 bases lay in between. The germline CDR1 and CDR2 sequences are SGHNT and YYREEE (reference sequence). The CDR3 is 14 residues long. CDR3 nucleotide sequence: TGTGCCAGCAGCCCTATCGGAGCACACAATGAGCAGTTCTTC. This sequence encodes CASSPIGAHNEQFF.

This chain joins TRBV9 and TRBJ2-3; possibly TRBD2 for D (6 bases). Germline CDR1 SGDLS, CDR2 YYNGEE. The CDR3 loop spans 16 amino acids. V dropped 4 bases and J dropped 1 base, with 16 bases sitting between them. CDR3 sequence: CASSPFGEDGTDTQYF. The CDR3 nucleotides are TGTGCCAGCAGCCCCTTCGGGGAGGACGGCACAGATACGCAGTATTTT.

CDR3 residues: CASSIGGGSRGNQPQHF. For the CDR3, the DNA is TGTGCCAGTAGTATAGGAGGGGGGTCAAGGGGCAATCAGCCCCAGCATTTT. The chain recombines TRBV19 with TRBJ1-5, with D possibly being TRBD1 (6 bases). Germline V CDR1 and CDR2: LNHDA, SQIVND (reference sequence). CDR3 length: 17 amino acids. The V and J ends lost 1 base and 2 bases respectively, with 15 bases between them. Supplemented by reference TRBV19 and TRBJ1-5, the full variable domain reads DGGITQSPKYLFRKEGQNVTLSCEQNLNHDAMYWYRQDPGQGLRLIYYSQIVNDFQKGDIAEGYSVSREKKESFPLTVTSAQKNPTAFYLCASSIGGGSRGNQPQHFGDGTRLSIL.

This chain connects TRBV5-1 to TRBJ1-2; weak D call: TRBD1 (5 bases). CDR1 and CDR2 from the germline V gene are SGHRS and YFSETQ. This CDR3 is 13 amino acids long. With 7 bases removed from V and 6 bases from J, the gap between germline ends came to 16 bases. The CDR3 is CASQGKVGDGYTF. The CDR3 DNA is TGCGCCAGCCAGGGAAAAGTCGGAGATGGCTACACCTTC.

The chain combines TRBV19 with TRBJ1-2; D is unresolved. V shed 0 bases and J shed 4 bases, with 15 bases lying between them. The CDR3 spans 16 residues. Germline V lookup: CDR1 LNHDA, CDR2 SQIVND (reference sequence). The chain's CDR3 is CASSIDQQSRSYGYTF. CDR3 nucleotide sequence: TGTGCCAGTAGTATAGACCAGCAGTCTCGGTCCTATGGCTACACCTTC. Looking up the rest from reference TRBV19 and TRBJ1-2 gives the full variable domain: DGGITQSPKYLFRKEGQNVTLSCEQNLNHDAMYWYRQDPGQGLRLIYYSQIVNDFQKGDIAEGYSVSREKKESFPLTVTSAQKNPTAFYLCASSIDQQSRSYGYTFGSGTRLTVV.

The V and J genes are TRBV6-1 and TRBJ2-7; D remains unclear. Trimming pared 6 bases from V and 2 bases from J, leaving 11 bases between. Germline V gives CDR1 MNHNS, CDR2 SASEGT. The CDR3 covers 13 residues. In DNA form, the CDR3 reads TGTGCCAGCAGCTTGACTCATACCTACGAGCAGTACTTC. Protein: CASSLTHTYEQYF.

This chain links TRBV5-6 with TRBJ1-1; D is undetermined. Germline assignment: CDR1 SGHDT and CDR2 YYEEEE. Trimming cost V 0 bases and J 6 bases, with 3 bases left between them. The CDR3 is 11 residues long. CDR3 sequence: CASSLASEAFF. CDR3 DNA sequence: TGTGCCAGCAGCTTGGCTTCTGAAGCTTTCTTT. Combining the CDR3 with reference TRBV5-6 and TRBJ1-1 gives the whole variable domain DAGVTQSPTHLIKTRGQQVTLRCSPKSGHDTVSWYQQALGQGPQFIFQYYEEEERQRGNFPDRFSGHQFPNYSSELNVNALLLGDSALYLCASSLASEAFFGQGTRLTVV.

This clone was detected only a few times. V usage is TRBV30 and J usage is TRBJ2-3, with 10 bases lining up with TRBD2. The CDR3 has 13 residues. V lost 4 bases and J lost 10; bases outside the gene matches: 8. The germline CDR1 and CDR2 sequences are GTSNPN and SVGIG (reference sequence). CDR3 in DNA: TGTGCCTGGACAGTAGCGGGGGGACGGCCGCAGTATTTT. Translated: CAWTVAGGRPQYF.

The chain links TRBV7-2 to TRBJ1-6, with TRBD1 matching over 9 bases. This CDR3 has 15 residues. V shed 3 bases and J 9 bases; nucleotides not matched to a gene: 6. The germline CDR1 and CDR2 sequences are SGHTA and FQGNSA. The CDR3 DNA is TGTGCCAGCAGCTTTCGGACAGGGGCGGTTTCACCCCTCCACTTT. Amino acid sequence: CASSFRTGAVSPLHF.

The CDR3 is CASSLGASTDTQYF. The CDR3 nucleotides read TGTGCCAGCAGCCTAGGGGCGAGCACAGATACGCAGTATTTT. The V and J genes are TRBV7-9 and TRBJ2-3, with a possible D match to TRBD1 (5 bases). Trimming cost V 5 bases and J 0 bases, with 9 bases left between them. Germline-derived CDR1 and CDR2 are SEHNR and FQNEAQ (reference sequence). This CDR3 region has 14 residues.

This clone is a singleton in its sample. The chain recombines TRBV5-5 with TRBJ1-2; D gene uncertain. Trimming removed 6 bases from V and 6 bases from J, with 12 bases in between. Per the germline V gene, CDR1 is SGHKS and CDR2 is YYEKEE (reference sequence). The CDR3 consists of 12 residues. For the CDR3, the DNA is TGTGCCAGCACCCCCGCGGGGAATGGCTACACCTTC. It yields the protein CASTPAGNGYTF.

The gene calls are TRBV30 and TRBJ2-7; TRBD1 aligns across 8 bases. The CDR3 contains 14 residues. Per germline, CDR1 GTSNPN and CDR2 SVGIG (reference sequence). After removal of 4 bases from V and 0 bases from J, the junction contained 5 bases not matched to a gene. The CDR3 DNA reads as TGTGCCTGGAACAGACAGGGGAGCTCCTACGAGCAGTACTTC. Translated: CAWNRQGSSYEQYF.

V gene TRBV5-8 combines with J gene TRBJ2-3; D might be TRBD1 or TRBD2, each matching 5 bases. Trimming cost V 4 bases and J 9 bases, with 15 bases left between them. CDR3 size: 13 residues. Per the germline V gene, CDR1 is SGHTS and CDR2 is YDEGEE. In nucleotides, the CDR3 is TGTGCCAGCAGCCGCCCTCAACGGGACACGCAGTATTTT. Its protein is CASSRPQRDTQYF.

The CDR3 sequence is CASSRQGAAGYTF. CDR3 DNA sequence: TGTGCCAGCAGCCGCCAGGGGGCGGCTGGCTACACCTTC. The chain recombines TRBV4-2 with TRBJ1-2, with 8 nucleotides matching TRBD1. The ends lost 4 bases at V and 7 bases at J; junction bases unmatched: 5. The CDR3 spans 13 residues. The germline V gene encodes CDR1 LGHNA and CDR2 YNFKEQ.